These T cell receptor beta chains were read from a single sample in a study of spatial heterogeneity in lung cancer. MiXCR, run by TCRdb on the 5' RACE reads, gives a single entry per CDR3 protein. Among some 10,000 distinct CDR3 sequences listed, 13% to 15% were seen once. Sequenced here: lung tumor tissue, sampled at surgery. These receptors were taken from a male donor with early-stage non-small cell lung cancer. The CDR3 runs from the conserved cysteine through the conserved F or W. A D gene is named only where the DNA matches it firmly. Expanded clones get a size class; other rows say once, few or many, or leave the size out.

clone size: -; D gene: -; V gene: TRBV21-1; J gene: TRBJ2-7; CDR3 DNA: TGTGCCAGCAGCCCCCTAGACGAGCAGTACTTC; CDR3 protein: CASSPLDEQYF
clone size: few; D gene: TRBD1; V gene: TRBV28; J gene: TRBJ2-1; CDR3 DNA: TGTGCCAGCAGTTTAACACAGGGGAACAATGAGCAGTTCTTC; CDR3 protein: CASSLTQGNNEQFF
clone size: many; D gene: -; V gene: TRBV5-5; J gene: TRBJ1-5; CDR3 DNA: TGTGCCAGCAGCTTGGGGGAGAATCAGCCCCAGCATTTT; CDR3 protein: CASSLGENQPQHF
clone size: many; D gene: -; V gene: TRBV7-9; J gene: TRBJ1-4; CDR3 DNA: TGTGCCAGCAGCTTAGCAGTCAGTGGTGAAAAACTGTTTTTT; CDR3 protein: CASSLAVSGEKLFF
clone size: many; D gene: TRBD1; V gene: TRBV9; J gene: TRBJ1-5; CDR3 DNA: TGTGCCAGCAGCCCGGACAGGGCTGGACAGCCCCAGCATTTT; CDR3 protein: CASSPDRAGQPQHF
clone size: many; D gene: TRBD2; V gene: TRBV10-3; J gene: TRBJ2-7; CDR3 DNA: TGTGCCATCAGTGAGGATAGCGGGAGCTCCTACGAGCAGTACTTC; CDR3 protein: CAISEDSGSSYEQYF
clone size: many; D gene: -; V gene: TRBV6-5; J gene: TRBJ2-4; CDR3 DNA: TGTGCCAGCAGTTACGAAAGCGGTAACATTCAGTACTTC; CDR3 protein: CASSYESGNIQYF
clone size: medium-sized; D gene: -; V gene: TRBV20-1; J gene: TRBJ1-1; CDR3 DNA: TGCAGTGCTAAAGTGTACACTGAAGCTTTCTTT; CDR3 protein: CSAKVYTEAFF
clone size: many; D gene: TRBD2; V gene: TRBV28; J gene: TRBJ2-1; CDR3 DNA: TGTGCCAGCAGTCCGGGAGGGGTTTGGAATGAGCAGTTCTTC; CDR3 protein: CASSPGGVWNEQFF
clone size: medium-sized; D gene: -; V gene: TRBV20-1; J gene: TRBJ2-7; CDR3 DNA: TGCAGTGCTAGTCAGATGCCGGGACCAACATACGAGCAGTACTTC; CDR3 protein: CSASQMPGPTYEQYF
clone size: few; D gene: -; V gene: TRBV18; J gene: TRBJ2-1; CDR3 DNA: TGTGCCAGCTCACCACCGTCCAGAAAAGATTACAATGAGCAGTTCTTC; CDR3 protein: CASSPPSRKDYNEQFF
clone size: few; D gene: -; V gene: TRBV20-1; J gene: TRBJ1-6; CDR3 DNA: TGCAGTGCTGGAGAGGGGAGCTCCTATAATTCACCCCTCCACTTT; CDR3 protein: CSAGEGSSYNSPLHF
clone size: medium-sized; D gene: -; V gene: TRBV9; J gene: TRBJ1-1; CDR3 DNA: TGTGCCAGCAGCCCCTATCAGGGAAAGGGCACTGAAGCTTTCTTT; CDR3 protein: CASSPYQGKGTEAFF
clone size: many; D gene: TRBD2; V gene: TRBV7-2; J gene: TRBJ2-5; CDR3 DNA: TGTGCCAGCAGCTTAGCGGGCGGGGGTACTCAAGAGACCCAGTACTTC; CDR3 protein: CASSLAGGGTQETQYF
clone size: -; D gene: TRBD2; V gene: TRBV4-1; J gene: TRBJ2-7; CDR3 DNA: TGCGCCAGCAGCCAAGATCTTGGCAGAAAGCGTAGCGGGGTGTCCTACGAGCAGTACTTC; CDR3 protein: CASSQDLGRKRSGVSYEQYF
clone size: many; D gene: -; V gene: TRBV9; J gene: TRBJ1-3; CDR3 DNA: TGTGCCAGCAGCGTCGACAGTTCCACCGGGAACACCATATATTTT; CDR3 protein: CASSVDSSTGNTIYF
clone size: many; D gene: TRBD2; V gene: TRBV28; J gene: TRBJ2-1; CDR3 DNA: TGTGCCAGCAGTCCGACCTCCGGAACTAGCGTCTACAATGAGCAGTTCTTC; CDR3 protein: CASSPTSGTSVYNEQFF
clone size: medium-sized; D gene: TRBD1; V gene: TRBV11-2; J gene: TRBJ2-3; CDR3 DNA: TGTGCCAGCAGTCTGGACAGGGTGTTAGATACGCAGTATTTT; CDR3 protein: CASSLDRVLDTQYF
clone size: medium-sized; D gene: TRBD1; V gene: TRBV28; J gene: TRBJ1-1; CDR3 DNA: TGTGCCAGCAGTTTGACAGGGATGAGAGCTTTCTTT; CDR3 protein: CASSLTGMRAFF
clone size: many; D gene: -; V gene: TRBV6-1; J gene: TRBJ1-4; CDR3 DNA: TGTGCCAGCAGTGAACCGCCAGGCCTTAATGAAAAACTGTTTTTT; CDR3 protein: CASSEPPGLNEKLFF
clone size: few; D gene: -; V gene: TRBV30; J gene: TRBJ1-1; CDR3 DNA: TGTGCCTGGAGTGTTCAGTTGAACACTGAAGCTTTCTTT; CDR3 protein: CAWSVQLNTEAFF
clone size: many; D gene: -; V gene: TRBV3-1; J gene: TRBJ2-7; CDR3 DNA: TGTGCCAGCAGCCAAAGCGGACAATCAGACGAGCAGTACTTC; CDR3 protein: CASSQSGQSDEQYF
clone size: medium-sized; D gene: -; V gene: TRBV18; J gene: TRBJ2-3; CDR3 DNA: TGTGCCAGCTCACCCCGGGCCCCTCCTGCAGATACGCAGTATTTT; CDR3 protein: CASSPRAPPADTQYF
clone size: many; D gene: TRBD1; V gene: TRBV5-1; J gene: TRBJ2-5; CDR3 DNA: TGCGCCAGCAGCTTAGGGACAGCCGACCAAGAGACCCAGTACTTC; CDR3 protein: CASSLGTADQETQYF
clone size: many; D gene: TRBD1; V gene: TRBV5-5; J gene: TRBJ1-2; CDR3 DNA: TGTGCCAGCAGCTCCAAACAGGGGGCCTATGGCTACACCTTC; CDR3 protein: CASSSKQGAYGYTF
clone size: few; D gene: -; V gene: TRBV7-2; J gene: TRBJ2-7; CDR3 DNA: TGTGCCAGCAGCTTAGGACAGCTGAACTACGAGCAGTACTTC; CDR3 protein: CASSLGQLNYEQYF
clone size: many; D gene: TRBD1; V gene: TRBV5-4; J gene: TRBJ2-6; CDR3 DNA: TGTGCCAGCTCCGGGACAGCTGGGGCCAACGTCCTGACTTTC; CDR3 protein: CASSGTAGANVLTF
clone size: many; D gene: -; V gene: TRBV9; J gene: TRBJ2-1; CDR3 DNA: TGTGCCAGCAGCGTAGCTGGGGGAGGAAACAATGAGCAGTTCTTC; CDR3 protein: CASSVAGGGNNEQFF
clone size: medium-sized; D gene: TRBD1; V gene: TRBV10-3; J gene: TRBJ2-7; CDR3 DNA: TGTGCCATCAGTTCCCCGACAGGGTCCTACGAGCAGTACTTC; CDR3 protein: CAISSPTGSYEQYF
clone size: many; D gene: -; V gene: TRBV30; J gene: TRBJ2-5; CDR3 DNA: TGTGCCTGGAGTGTGGATAGCGGAGACGGCCCCCAGTACTTC; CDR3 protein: CAWSVDSGDGPQYF
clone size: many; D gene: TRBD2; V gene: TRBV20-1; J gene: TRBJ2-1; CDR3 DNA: TGCAGTGCTAGACGGCACTCCGGGGGGAATGAGCAGTTCTTC; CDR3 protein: CSARRHSGGNEQFF
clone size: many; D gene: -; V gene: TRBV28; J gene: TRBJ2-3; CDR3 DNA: TGTGCCAGCAGCCCCAGGGGCTGGGGCACAGATACGCAGTATTTT; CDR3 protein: CASSPRGWGTDTQYF
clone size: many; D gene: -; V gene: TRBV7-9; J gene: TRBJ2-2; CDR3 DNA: TGTCCTTTCAACAACGAGAACACCGGGGAGCTGTTTTTT; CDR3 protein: CPFNNENTGELFF
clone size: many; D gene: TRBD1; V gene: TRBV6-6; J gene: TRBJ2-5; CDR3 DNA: TGTGCCAGCAACCTCGCGGGACAGGGGGCGGGAGAGACCCAGTACTTC; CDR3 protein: CASNLAGQGAGETQYF
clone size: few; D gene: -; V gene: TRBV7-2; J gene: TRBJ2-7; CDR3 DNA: TGTGCCAGCAGCTCGGGACCAAACGAGCAGTACTTC; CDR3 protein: CASSSGPNEQYF
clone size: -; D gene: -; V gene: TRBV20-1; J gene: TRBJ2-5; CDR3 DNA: TGCAGTGCTAGAGAGAACTTCCAAGAGACCCAGTACTTC; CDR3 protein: CSARENFQETQYF
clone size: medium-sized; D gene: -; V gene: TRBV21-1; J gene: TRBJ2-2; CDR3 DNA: TGTGCCAGCAGTCCCAAAACGAAGGACAGGAACACCGGGGAGCTGTTTTTT; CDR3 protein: CASSPKTKDRNTGELFF
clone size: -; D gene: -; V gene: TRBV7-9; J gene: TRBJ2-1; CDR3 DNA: TGTGCCAGCAGCTTAGGGGGCCCTAGGAATGAGCAGTTCTTC; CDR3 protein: CASSLGGPRNEQFF
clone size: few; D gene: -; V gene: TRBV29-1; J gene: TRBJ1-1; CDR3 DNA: TGCAGCGTTATCATCAACAGGGCGAACACTGAAGCTTTCTTT; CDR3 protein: CSVIINRANTEAFF
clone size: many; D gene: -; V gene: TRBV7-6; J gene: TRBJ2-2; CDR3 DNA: TGTGCCAGCAGCCTCTGCACCGGGGAGCTGTTTTTT; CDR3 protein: CASSLCTGELFF
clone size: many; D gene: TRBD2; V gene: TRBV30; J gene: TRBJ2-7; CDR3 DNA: TGTGCCTGCATACCCGGGACTAGCGGGAGGATCGGCTACGAGCAGTACTTC; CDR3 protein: CACIPGTSGRIGYEQYF